This T cell receptor beta chain was recovered during a study of blood T cell repertoires in COVID-19. The overall study: Samples of COVID-19 (acute and convalescent) were obtained from the United States, Italy and Spain. The analysed material was cDNA or gDNA that came from T cells, B-cell-depleted T cells, or PBMCs.

V shed 0 bases, J shed 4 bases, and the junction held 16 bases outside the gene matches. This CDR3 comprises 19 residues. Germline loops: CDR1 MNHEY, CDR2 SVGEGT. In the original processing: Amplification with reference gene primers provided the estimates of nucleated cell counts. Some clones are missing from TCRdb's copy, which holds only in-frame ones; the method was immunoSEQ multiplex PCR. V and J calls plus clone size are reproduced from that table; the DNA served to infer D and trimming. The profile shows around 47,000 clones, roughly 90% of them singletons. This TCR derives from a woman older than 75 in a cohort sampled during active or convalescent COVID-19. Sequencing was done on a sample of peripheral blood. The chain couples TRBV6-2 or TRBV6-3 to TRBJ2-3; 7 nucleotides agree with TRBD2. The CDR3 reads CASSYSSSVAGAAADTQYF. The CDR3, as DNA: TGTGCCAGCAGTTACTCGTCGAGCGTGGCGGGAGCGGCTGCAGATACGCAGTATTTT.